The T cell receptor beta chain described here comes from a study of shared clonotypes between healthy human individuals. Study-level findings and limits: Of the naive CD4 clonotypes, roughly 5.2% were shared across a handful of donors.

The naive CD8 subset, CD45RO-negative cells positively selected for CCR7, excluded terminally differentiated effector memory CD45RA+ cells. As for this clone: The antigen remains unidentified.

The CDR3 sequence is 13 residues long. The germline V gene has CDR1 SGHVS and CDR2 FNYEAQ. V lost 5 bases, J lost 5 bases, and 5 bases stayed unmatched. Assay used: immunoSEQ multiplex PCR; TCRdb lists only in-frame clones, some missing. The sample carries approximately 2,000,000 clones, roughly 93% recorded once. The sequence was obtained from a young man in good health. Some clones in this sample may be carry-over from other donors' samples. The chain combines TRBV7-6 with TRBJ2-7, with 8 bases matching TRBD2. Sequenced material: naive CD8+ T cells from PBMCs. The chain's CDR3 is CASSPRGGHEQYF. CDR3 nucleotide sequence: TGTGCCAGCAGCCCCCGGGGGGGCCACGAGCAGTACTTC. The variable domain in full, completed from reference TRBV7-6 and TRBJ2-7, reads GAGVSQSPRYKVTKRGQDVALRCDPISGHVSLYWYRQALGQGPEFLTYFNYEAQQDKSGLPNDRFSAERPEGSISTLTIQRTEQRDSAMYRCASSPRGGHEQYFGPGTRLTVT.